The present T cell receptor beta chain was sequenced within a study of T-cell memory formation after mild COVID-19. Study-level background: The study found TCR clusters largely donor specific. Study-level points and caveats: Among clones peaking at day 37 in the second wave, SARS-CoV-2 specificity remained unconfirmed. Contracting CD4+ clones were located mainly in CM and EM, and CD8+ clones in EMRA.

Employing constant-segment primers, 5'RACE generated TCR alpha and TCR beta cDNA libraries bearing sample barcodes and UMIs. TCRdb ran MiXCR on the 5' RACE reads and lists one entry per CDR3 protein. Of about 90,000 distinct CDR3 sequences in the sample, approximately 15% were seen once. The CDR3 consists of 14 residues. V lost 4 bases and J lost 3, with 12 bases in between. CDR1 and CDR2 from the germline V gene are SQVTM and ANQGSEA. Comments on this clonotype: Its antigen is currently unknown.

The chain has TRBV29-1 and TRBJ2-2; D unresolved. The sample taken for sequencing was PBMCs or a T cell subset sorted from them (not recorded which). This TCR was recovered from a man aged 18 to 29 who had mild COVID-19 (a few samples of this study predate the infection). Cell type and time point are not known. In DNA, the CDR3 is TGCAGCGTTGTGTCTGGGGATCACACCGGGGAGCTGTTTTTT. Translating it yields CSVVSGDHTGELFF.